This T cell receptor beta chain was sequenced for a study of a mutant IDH1 vaccine in newly diagnosed glioma. Stated time point: week 23, last vaccination. The study gave 300 ug of mutant IDH1 20-mer peptide per vaccine dose, with topical imiquimod. Comment on this clone: What it binds is unknown.

Assay: immunoSEQ multiplex PCR; the TCRdb copy retains only in-frame clones and omits some. Of roughly 10,000 clones listed, roughly 88% were seen once; the top ten hold around 5.2%. This receptor was identified in a woman aged 40-49 years with glioma. Some clones in this sample may be carry-over from other donors' samples. This sample comprised PBMCs, obtained from a glioma patient whose treatment included an IDH1 peptide vaccine.

The CDR3, as DNA: TGTGCCAGCAGCTTAGGGGGGTTGACAGCGGGAGAGACCCAGTACTTC. This gives the protein CASSLGGLTAGETQYF. The chain uses TRBV7-6 and TRBJ2-5, with a weak D call TRBD2 (6 bases). Germline CDR1 reads SGHVS; CDR2 reads FNYEAQ. The V and J ends lost 1 base and 4 bases respectively, with 16 bases between them. The CDR3 loop spans 16 amino acids.